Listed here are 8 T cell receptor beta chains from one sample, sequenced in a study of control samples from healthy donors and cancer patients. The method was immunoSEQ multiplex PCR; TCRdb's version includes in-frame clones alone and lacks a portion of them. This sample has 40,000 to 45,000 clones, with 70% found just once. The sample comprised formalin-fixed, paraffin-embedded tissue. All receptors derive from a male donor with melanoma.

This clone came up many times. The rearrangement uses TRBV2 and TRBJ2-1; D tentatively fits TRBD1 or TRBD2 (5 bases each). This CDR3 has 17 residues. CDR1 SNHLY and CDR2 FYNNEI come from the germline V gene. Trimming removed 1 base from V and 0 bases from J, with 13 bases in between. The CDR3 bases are TGTGCCAGCAGTGAAGAACCGTGGGGGAACTCCTACAATGAGCAGTTCTTC. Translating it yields CASSEEPWGNSYNEQFF.

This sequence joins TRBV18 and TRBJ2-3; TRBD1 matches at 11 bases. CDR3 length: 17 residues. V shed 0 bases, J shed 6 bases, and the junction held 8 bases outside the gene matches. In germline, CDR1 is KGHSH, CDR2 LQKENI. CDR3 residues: CASSPPRPGQGVDTQYF. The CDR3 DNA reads TGTGCCAGCTCACCACCTCGACCGGGACAGGGGGTGGATACGCAGTATTTT.

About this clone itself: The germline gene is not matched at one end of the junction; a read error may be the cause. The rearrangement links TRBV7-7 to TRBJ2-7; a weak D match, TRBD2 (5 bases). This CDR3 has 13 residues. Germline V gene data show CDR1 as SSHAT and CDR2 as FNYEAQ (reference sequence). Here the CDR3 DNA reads TGTGCTAGCAGCCTCCACCCGGGGAACGAGCAGTACTTC. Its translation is CASSLHPGNEQYF.

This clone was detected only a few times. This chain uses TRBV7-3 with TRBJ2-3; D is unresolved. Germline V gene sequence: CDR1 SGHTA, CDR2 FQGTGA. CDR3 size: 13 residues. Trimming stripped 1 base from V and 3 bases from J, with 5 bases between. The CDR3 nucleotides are TGTGCCAGCAGCTTAAACCCGACAGATACGCAGTATTTT. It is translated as CASSLNPTDTQYF.

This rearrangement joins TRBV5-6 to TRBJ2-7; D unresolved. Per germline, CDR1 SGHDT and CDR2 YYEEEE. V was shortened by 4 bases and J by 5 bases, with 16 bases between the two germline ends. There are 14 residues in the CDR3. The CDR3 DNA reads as TGTGCCAGCAGCGCTGTGAACAGTCACGACGAGCAGTACTTC. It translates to CASSAVNSHDEQYF.

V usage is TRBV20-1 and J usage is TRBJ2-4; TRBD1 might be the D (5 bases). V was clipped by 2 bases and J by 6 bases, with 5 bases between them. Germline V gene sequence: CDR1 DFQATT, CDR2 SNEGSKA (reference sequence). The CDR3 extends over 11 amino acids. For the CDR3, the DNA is TGCAGTGCTAGACAGGGAAACATTCAGTACTTC. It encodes CSARQGNIQYF.

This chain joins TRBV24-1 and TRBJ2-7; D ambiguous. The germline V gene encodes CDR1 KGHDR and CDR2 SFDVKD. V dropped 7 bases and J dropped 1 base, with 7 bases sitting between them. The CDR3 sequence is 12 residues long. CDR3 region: CATSDGSYEQYF. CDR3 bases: TGTGCCACCAGCGACGGATCCTACGAGCAGTACTTC.

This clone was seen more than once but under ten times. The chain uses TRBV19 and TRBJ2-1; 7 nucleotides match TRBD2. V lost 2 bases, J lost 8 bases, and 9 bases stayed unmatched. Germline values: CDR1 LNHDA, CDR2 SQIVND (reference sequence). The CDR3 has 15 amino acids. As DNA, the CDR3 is TGTGCCAGTAGTATACCGGGCGGGAGTTTTGATGAGCAGTTCTTC. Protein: CASSIPGGSFDEQFF. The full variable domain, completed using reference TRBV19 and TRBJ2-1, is DGGITQSPKYLFRKEGQNVTLSCEQNLNHDAMYWYRQDPGQGLRLIYYSQIVNDFQKGDIAEGYSVSREKKESFPLTVTSAQKNPTAFYLCASSIPGGSFDEQFFGPGTRLTVL.